The clone carrying this TCR beta chain occurred a few times. Its antigen is not identified. The CDR3 contains 12 residues. The ends lost 3 bases at V and 7 bases at J; junction bases unmatched: 1. The V gene's germline CDR1 is SGHRS and CDR2 YFSETQ. Whereas donors were nominally healthy upon sampling, unrecorded immune exposures were probable. The sample comes from a study of cytomegalovirus exposure and HLA in healthy donors. Study summary: Early released data comprised around 80 million unique TCRs from HLA-typed donors.

The PCR had 60 Vbeta and 13 Jbeta primers. Repertoires were generated with immunoSEQ multiplex PCR, while TCRdb's copy carries only in-frame clones and drops some. The repertoire has 100,000 to 120,000 clones, about 12% of them found once; the top ten carry more than 15%. General observations from the study: Cytomegalovirus-associated TCR beta chains were listed, numbering approximately 150. With further analysis later on, most CMV-associated TCR beta chains appeared HLA-restricted.

V usage is TRBV5-1 and J usage is TRBJ1-5, with TRBD1 matching 7 bases. The TCR sequence derives from a man aged 35-49 years in good health and CMV-seropositive. The sample taken for sequencing was PBMCs. The CDR3 is CASSWTGQPQHF. The CDR3 nucleotides are TGCGCCAGCAGCTGGACAGGACAGCCCCAGCATTTT.